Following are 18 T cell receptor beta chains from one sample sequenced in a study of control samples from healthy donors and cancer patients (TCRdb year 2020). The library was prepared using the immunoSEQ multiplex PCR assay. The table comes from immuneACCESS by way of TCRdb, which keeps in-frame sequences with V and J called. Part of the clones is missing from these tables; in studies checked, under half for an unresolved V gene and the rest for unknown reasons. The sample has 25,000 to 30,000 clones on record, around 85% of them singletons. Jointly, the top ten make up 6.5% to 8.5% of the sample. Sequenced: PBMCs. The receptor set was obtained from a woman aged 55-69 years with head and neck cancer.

As DNA, the CDR3 is TGTGCCAGCTCACCCCAGGGCTATGGCTACACCTTC. This codes for CASSPQGYGYTF. The gene calls are TRBV18 and TRBJ1-2, with D possibly TRBD1 on 5 matching bases. V was trimmed by 3 bases and J by 4 bases, leaving 6 bases between them. Germline loops: CDR1 KGHSH, CDR2 LQKENI. This CDR3 has 12 residues. Together with reference TRBV18 and TRBJ1-2, the CDR3 gives the full variable domain: NAGVMQNPRHLVRRRGQEARLRCSPMKGHSHVYWYRQLPEEGLKFMVYLQKENIIDESGMPKERFSAEFPKEGPSILRIQQVVRGDSAAYFCASSPQGYGYTFGSGTRLTVV.

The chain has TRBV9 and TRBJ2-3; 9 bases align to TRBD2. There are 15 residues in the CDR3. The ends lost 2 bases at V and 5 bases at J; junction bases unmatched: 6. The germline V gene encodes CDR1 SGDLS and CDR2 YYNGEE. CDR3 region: CASSVRLAEGDTQYF. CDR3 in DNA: TGTGCCAGCAGCGTCAGACTAGCGGAGGGAGATACGCAGTATTTT.

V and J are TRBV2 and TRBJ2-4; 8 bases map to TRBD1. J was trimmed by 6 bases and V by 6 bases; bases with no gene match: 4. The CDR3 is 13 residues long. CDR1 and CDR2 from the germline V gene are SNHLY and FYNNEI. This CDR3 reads CASRGQGRNIQYF. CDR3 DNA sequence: TGTGCCAGCAGAGGACAGGGTCGAAACATTCAGTACTTC. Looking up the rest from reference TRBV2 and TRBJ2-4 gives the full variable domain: EPEVTQTPSHQVTQMGQEVILRCVPISNHLYFYWYRQILGQKVEFLVSFYNNEISEKSEIFDDQFSVERPDGSNFTLKIRSTKLEDSAMYFCASRGQGRNIQYFGAGTRLSVL.

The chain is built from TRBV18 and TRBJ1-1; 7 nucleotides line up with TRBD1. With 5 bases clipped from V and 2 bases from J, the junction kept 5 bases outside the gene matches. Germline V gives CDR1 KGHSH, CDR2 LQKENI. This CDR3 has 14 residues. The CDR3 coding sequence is TGTGCCAGCTCAGCGAGACAGGGTAACACTGAAGCTTTCTTT. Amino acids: CASSARQGNTEAFF.

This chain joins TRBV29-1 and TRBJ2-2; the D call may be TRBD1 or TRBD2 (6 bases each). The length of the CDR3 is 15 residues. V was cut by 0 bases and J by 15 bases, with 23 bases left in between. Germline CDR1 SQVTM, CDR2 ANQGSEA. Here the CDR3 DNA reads TGCAGCGTTGAAGATCGTGGGACAACCATCGGGGGTGTGTTTTTT. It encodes CSVEDRGTTIGGVFF.

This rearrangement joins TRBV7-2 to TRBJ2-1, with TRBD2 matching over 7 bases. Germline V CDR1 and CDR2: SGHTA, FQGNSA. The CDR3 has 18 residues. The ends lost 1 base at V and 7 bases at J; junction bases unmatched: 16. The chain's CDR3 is CASSLVAAGTPSGNEQFF. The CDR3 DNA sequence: TGTGCCAGCAGCTTAGTGGCAGCGGGGACTCCATCTGGGAATGAGCAGTTCTTC.

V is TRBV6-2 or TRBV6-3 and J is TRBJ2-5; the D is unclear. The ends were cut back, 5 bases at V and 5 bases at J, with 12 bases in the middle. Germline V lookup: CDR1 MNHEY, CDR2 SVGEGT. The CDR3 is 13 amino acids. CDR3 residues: CASSDTHLETQYF. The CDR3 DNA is TGTGCCAGCAGTGACACGCATTTGGAGACCCAGTACTTC.

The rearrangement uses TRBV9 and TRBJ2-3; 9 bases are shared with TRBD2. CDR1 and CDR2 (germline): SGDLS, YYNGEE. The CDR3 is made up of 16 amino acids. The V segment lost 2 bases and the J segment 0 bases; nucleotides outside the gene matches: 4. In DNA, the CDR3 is TGTGCCAGCAGCGTCCCTAGCGGGATGAGCACAGATACGCAGTATTTT. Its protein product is CASSVPSGMSTDTQYF.

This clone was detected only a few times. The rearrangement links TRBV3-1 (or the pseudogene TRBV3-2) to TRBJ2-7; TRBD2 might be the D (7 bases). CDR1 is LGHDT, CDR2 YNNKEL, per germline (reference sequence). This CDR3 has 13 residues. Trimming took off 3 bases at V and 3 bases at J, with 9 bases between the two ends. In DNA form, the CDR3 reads TGTGCCAGCAGCCACGGGGGGCGCTACGAGCAGTACTTC. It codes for CASSHGGRYEQYF.

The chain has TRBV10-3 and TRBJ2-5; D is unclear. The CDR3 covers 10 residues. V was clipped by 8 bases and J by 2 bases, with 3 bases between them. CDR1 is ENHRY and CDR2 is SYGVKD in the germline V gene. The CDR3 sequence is CAIGQETQYF. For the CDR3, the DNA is TGTGCCATCGGACAAGAGACCCAGTACTTC.

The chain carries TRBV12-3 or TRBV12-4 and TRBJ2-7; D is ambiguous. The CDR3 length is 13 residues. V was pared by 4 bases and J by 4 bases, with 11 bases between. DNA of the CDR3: TGTGCCAGCAGTTCCGGTCCTATTTACGAGCAGTACTTC. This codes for CASSSGPIYEQYF.

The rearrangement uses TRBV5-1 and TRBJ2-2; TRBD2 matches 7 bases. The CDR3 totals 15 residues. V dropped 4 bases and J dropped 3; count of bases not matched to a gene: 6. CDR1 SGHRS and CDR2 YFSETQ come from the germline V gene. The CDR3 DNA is TGCGCCAGCAGCCTGAGCGGGAAGGACACCGGGGAGCTGTTTTTT. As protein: CASSLSGKDTGELFF. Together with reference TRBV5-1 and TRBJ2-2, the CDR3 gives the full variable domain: KAGVTQTPRYLIKTRGQQVTLSCSPISGHRSVSWYQQTPGQGLQFLFEYFSETQRNKGNFPGRFSGRQFSNSRSEMNVSTLELGDSALYLCASSLSGKDTGELFFGEGSRLTVL.

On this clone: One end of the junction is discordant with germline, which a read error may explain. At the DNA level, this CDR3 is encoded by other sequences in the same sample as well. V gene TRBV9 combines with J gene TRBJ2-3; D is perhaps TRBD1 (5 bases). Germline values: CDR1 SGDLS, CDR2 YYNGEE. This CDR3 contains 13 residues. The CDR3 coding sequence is TGCGCCAGCAGCGTAGGGGACACAGATACGCAGTATTTT. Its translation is CASSVGDTDTQYF.

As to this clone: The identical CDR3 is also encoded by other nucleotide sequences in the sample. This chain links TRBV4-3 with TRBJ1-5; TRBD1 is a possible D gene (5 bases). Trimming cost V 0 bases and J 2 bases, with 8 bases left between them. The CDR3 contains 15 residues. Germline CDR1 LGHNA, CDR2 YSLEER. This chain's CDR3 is CASSQDPGGNQPQHF. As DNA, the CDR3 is TGCGCCAGCAGCCAAGATCCGGGGGGCAATCAGCCCCAGCATTTT.

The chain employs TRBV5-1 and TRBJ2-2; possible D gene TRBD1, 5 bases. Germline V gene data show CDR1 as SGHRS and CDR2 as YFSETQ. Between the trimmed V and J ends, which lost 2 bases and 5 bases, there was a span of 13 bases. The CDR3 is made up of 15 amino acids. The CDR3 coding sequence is TGCGCCAGCAGCTTCCGGCTAGGGGAAACCGGGGAGCTGTTTTTT. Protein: CASSFRLGETGELFF.

Here the CDR3 DNA reads TGTGCCAGCAGTGAAGGACCCTATGGCTACACCTTC. Translating it yields CASSEGPYGYTF. V gene TRBV6-1 combines with J gene TRBJ1-2; D unclear. The CDR3 totals 12 residues. V was shortened by 1 base and J by 4 bases, with 4 bases between the two germline ends. In germline, CDR1 is MNHNS, CDR2 SASEGT.

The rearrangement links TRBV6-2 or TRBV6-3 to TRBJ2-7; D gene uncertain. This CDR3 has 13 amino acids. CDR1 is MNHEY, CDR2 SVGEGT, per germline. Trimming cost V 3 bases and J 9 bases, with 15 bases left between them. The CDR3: CASSYTVTMGQYF. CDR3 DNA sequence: TGTGCCAGCAGTTATACCGTTACGATGGGGCAGTACTTC.

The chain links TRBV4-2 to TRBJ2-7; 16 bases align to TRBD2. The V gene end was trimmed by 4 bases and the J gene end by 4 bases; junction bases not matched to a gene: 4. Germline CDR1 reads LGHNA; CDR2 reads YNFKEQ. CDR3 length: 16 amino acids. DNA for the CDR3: TGTGCCAGCAGCCCCGGGACTAGCGGGGGGGGGTACGAGCAGTACTTC. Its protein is CASSPGTSGGGYEQYF.